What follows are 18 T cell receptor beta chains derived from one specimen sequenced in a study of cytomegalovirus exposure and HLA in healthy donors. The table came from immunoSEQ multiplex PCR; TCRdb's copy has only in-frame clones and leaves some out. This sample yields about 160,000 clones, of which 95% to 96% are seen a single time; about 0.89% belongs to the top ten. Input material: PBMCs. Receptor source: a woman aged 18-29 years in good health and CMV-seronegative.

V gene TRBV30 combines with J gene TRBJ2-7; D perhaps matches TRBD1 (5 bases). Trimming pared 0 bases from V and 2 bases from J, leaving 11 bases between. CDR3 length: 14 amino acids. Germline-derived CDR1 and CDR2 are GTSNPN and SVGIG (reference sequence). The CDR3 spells CAWSVGQGAYEQYF. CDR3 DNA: TGTGCCTGGAGTGTAGGGCAAGGGGCCTACGAGCAGTACTTC.

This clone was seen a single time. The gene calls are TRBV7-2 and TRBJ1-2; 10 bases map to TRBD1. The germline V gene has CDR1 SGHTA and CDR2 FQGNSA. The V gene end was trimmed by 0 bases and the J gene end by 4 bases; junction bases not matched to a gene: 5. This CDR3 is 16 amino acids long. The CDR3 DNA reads TGTGCCAGCAGCTTAGCGCGGGACAGGGGCGGCTATGGCTACACCTTC. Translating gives CASSLARDRGGYGYTF. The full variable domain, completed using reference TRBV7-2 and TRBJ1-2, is GAGVSQSPSNKVTEKGKDVELRCDPISGHTALYWYRQSLGQGLEFLIYFQGNSAPDKSGLPSDRFSAERTGGSVSTLTIQRTQQEDSAVYLCASSLARDRGGYGYTFGSGTRLTVV.

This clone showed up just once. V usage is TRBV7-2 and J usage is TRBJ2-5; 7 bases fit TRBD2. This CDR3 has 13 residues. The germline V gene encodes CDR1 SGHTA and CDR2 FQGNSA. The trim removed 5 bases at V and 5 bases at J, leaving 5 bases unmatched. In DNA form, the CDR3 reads TGTGCCAGCAGCCGCGGGGGTCGGGAGACCCAGTACTTC. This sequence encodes CASSRGGRETQYF.

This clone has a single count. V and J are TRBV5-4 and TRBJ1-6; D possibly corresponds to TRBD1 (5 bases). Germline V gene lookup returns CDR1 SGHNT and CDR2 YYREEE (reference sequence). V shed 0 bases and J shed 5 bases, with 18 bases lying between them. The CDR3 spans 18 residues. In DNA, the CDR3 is TGTGCCAGCAGCTTGGCCGGGTGGCAGGGTGAAGATAATTCACCCCTCCACTTT. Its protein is CASSLAGWQGEDNSPLHF.

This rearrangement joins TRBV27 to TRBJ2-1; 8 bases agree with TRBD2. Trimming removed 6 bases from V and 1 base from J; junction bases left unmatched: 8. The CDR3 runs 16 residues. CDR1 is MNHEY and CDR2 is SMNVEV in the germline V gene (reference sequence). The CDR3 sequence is CASSRIRGGSYNEQFF. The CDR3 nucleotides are TGTGCCAGCAGCAGAATACGGGGGGGATCCTACAATGAGCAGTTCTTC.

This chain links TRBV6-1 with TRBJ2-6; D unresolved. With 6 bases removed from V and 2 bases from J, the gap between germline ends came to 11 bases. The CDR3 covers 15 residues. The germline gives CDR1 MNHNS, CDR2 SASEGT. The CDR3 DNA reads TGTGCCAGCAGCCAGAGGTCTACTGGGGCCAACGTCCTGACTTTC. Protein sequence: CASSQRSTGANVLTF.

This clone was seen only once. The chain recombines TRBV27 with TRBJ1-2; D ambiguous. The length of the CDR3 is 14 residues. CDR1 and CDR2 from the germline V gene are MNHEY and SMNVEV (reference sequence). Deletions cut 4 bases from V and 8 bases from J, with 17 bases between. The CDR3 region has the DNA TGTGCCAGCAGTTCAACCTCGGGGTTCCGAGGCTACACCTTC. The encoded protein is CASSSTSGFRGYTF.

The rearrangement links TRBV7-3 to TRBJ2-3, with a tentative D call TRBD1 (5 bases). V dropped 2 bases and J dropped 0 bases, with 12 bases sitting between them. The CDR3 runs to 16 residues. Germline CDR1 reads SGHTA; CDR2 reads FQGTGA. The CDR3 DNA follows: TGTGCCAGCAGCTTATTAGGGGCAGTGAGCACAGATACGCAGTATTTT. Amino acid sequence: CASSLLGAVSTDTQYF.

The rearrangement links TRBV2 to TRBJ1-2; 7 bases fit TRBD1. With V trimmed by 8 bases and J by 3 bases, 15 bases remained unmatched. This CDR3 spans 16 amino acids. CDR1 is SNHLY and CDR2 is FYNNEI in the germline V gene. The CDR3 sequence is CASESPTGWWDYGYTF. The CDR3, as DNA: TGTGCCAGCGAAAGTCCGACAGGGTGGTGGGACTATGGCTACACCTTC.

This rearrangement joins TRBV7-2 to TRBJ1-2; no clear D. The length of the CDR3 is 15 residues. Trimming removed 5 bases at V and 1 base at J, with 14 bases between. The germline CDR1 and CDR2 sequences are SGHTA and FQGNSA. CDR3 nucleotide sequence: TGTGCCAGCAGCCCCACAGACAACCTTAACTATGGCTACACCTTC. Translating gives CASSPTDNLNYGYTF.

CDR3 loop: CAWKLRDGYTF. The CDR3 region has the DNA TGTGCCTGGAAACTGAGGGATGGCTACACCTTC. The V gene is TRBV30, the J gene TRBJ1-2; D is uncertain. V gave up 4 bases and J gave up 6 bases, with 9 bases separating them. CDR1 GTSNPN and CDR2 SVGIG come from the germline V gene (reference sequence). The CDR3 is 11 amino acids.

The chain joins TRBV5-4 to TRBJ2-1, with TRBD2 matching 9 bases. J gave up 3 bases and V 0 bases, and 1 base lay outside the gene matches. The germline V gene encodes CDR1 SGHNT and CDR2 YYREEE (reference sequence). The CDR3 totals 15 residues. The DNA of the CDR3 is TGTGCCAGCAGCTTGGGGCGGGGGGGCTACAATGAGCAGTTCTTC. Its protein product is CASSLGRGGYNEQFF.

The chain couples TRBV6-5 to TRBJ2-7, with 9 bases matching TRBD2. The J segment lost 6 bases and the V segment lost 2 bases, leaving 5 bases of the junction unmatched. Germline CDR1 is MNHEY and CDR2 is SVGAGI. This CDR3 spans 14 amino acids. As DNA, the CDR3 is TGTGCCAGCAGTTACAGGGCGGGGGGGTTCGAGCAGTACTTC. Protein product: CASSYRAGGFEQYF.

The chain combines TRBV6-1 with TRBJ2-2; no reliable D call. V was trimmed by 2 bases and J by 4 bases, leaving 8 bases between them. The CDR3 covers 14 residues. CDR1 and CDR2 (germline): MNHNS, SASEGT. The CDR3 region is CASSELRSTGELFF. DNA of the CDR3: TGTGCCAGCAGTGAACTTCGTTCCACCGGGGAGCTGTTTTTT.

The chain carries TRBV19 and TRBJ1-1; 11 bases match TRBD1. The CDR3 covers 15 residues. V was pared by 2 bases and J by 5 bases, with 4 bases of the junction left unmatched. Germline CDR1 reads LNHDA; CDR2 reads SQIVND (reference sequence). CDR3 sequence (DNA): TGTGCCAGTAGTATATCCGGGACAGGGGGGACTGAAGCTTTCTTT. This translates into CASSISGTGGTEAFF.

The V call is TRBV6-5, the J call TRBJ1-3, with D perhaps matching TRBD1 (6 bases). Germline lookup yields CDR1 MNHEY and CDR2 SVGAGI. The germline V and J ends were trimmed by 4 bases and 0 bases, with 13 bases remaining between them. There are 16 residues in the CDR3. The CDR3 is CASSSFRGHSGNTIYF. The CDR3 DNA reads TGTGCCAGCAGTTCATTCAGGGGTCACTCTGGAAACACCATATATTTT.

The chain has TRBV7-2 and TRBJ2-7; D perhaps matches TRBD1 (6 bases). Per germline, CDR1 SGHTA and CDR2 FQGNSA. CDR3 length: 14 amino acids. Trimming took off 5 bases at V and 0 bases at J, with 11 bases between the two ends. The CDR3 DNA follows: TGTGCCAGCAGCACAAACAGGGCCTCCTACGAGCAGTACTTC. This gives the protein CASSTNRASYEQYF. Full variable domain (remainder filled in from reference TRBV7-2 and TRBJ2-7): GAGVSQSPSNKVTEKGKDVELRCDPISGHTALYWYRQSLGQGLEFLIYFQGNSAPDKSGLPSDRFSAERTGGSVSTLTIQRTQQEDSAVYLCASSTNRASYEQYFGPGTRLTVT.

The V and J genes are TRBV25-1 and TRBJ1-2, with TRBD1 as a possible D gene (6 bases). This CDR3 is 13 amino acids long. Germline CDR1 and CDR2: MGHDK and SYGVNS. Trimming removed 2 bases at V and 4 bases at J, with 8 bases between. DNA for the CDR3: TGTGCCAGCAGTGAAGGGACACTCTATGGCTACACCTTC. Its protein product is CASSEGTLYGYTF.